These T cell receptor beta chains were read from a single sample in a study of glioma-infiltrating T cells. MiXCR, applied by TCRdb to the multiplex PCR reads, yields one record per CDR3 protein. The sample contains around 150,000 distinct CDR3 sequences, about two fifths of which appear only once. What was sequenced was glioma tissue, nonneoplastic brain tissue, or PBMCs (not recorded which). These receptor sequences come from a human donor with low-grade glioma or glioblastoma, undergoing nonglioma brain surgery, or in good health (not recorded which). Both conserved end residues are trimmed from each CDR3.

cdr3_aa: ASSRQAGELF
v_call: TRBV27
j_call: TRBJ2-2

cdr3_aa: ASSQTGSGNTIY
v_call: TRBV7-2
j_call: TRBJ1-3

cdr3_aa: SARGPGQANTEAF
v_call: TRBV20-1
j_call: TRBJ1-1

cdr3_aa: ASSYSSTGWSAEAF
v_call: TRBV6-2/TRBV6-3
j_call: TRBJ1-1

cdr3_aa: ASRVPESSYNEQF
v_call: TRBV6-1
j_call: TRBJ2-1

cdr3_aa: ASSLPGTWSSYEQY
v_call: TRBV6-1
j_call: TRBJ2-7

cdr3_aa: ASSLSSFTLAGGTSYEQY
v_call: TRBV5-1
j_call: TRBJ2-7

cdr3_aa: ASRNHEGIGNTIY
v_call: TRBV12-3/TRBV12-4
j_call: TRBJ1-3

cdr3_aa: ASSLGVGQANEKLF
v_call: TRBV14
j_call: TRBJ1-4

cdr3_aa: SAQIQGIAEAF
v_call: TRBV20-1
j_call: TRBJ1-1

cdr3_aa: ASRQQGMNTEAF
v_call: TRBV19
j_call: TRBJ1-1

cdr3_aa: ASSPPDRDRNIQY
v_call: TRBV7-9
j_call: TRBJ2-4

cdr3_aa: ASSPSTGRTEAF
v_call: TRBV18
j_call: TRBJ1-1

cdr3_aa: ASSFADHSNQPQH
v_call: TRBV7-2
j_call: TRBJ1-5

cdr3_aa: ARSLAAGSDSPLH
v_call: TRBV7-8
j_call: TRBJ1-6

cdr3_aa: ASSSPRGRETQY
v_call: TRBV28
j_call: TRBJ2-5

cdr3_aa: ASSLVGTEETQY
v_call: TRBV27
j_call: TRBJ2-5

cdr3_aa: ASSGTGTVAHEQF
v_call: TRBV6-1
j_call: TRBJ2-1

cdr3_aa: ASSLGTESQETQY
v_call: TRBV28
j_call: TRBJ2-5

cdr3_aa: ASISSGGIPYYGYT
v_call: TRBV6-2/TRBV6-3
j_call: TRBJ1-2

cdr3_aa: SASPPTVTDTQY
v_call: TRBV20-1
j_call: TRBJ2-3

cdr3_aa: ASSQEVDHQETQY
v_call: TRBV4-1
j_call: TRBJ2-5

cdr3_aa: ASSSRGNSYEQY
v_call: TRBV27
j_call: TRBJ2-7

cdr3_aa: ASSLDGTYEQY
v_call: TRBV12-3/TRBV12-4
j_call: TRBJ2-7

cdr3_aa: ASSLRGTGTEAF
v_call: TRBV27
j_call: TRBJ1-1

cdr3_aa: ASSLWRTGVGGYT
v_call: TRBV28
j_call: TRBJ1-2

cdr3_aa: SAPEGRNQPQH
v_call: TRBV20-1
j_call: TRBJ1-5